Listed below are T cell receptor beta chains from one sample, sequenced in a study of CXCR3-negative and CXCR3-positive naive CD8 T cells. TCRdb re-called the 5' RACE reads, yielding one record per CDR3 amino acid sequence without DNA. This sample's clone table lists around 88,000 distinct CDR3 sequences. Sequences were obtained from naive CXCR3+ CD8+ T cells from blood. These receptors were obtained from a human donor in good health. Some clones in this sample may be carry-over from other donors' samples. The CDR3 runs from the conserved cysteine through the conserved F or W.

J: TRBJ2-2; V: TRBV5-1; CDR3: CASSFGQGEGAGELFF
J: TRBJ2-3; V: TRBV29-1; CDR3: CSVGSGASTDTQYF
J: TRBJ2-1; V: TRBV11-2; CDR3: CASKDSGSSNEQFF
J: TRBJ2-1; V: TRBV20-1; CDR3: CSARGGFSYNEQFF
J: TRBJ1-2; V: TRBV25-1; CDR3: CASSDGYGYTF
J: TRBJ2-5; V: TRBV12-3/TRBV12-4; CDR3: CASRSDREGETQYF
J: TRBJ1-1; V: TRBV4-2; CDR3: CASSPTQQGANTEAFF
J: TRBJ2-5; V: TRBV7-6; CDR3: CASSSHLSGGQETQYF
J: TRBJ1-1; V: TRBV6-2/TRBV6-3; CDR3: CASSRDSEAFF
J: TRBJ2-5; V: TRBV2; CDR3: CASSEAPLGADQETQYF
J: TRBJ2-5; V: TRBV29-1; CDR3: CSVWDRGVQETQYF
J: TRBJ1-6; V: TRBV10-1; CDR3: CASSESEGGHNSPLHF
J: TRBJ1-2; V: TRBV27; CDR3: CASRYQGANGYTF
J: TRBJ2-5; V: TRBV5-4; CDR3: CASSFLDSEETQYF
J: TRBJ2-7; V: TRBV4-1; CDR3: CASSPSLGTYSYEQYF
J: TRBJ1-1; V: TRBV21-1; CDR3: CASSTRTANTEAFF
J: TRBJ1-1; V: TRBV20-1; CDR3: CSARDRTTDPRLEAFF
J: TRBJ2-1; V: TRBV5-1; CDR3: CASSPAGPLNEQFF
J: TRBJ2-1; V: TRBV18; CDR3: CASSPPGEQFF
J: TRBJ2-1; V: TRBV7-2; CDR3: CASSFTGHNEDEQFF
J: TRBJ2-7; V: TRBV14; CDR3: CASSQDVRPAPHEQYF
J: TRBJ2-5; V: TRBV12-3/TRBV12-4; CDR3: CASSLVRERWETQYF
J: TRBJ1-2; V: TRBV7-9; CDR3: CASSPYASTGYTF
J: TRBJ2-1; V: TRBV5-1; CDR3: CASSPVGQTNNEQFF
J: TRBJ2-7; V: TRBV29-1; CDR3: CSATQGFNEQYF
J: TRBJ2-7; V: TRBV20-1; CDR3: CSARARGQFYEQYF
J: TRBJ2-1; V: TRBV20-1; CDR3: CSARTSNSYNEQFF
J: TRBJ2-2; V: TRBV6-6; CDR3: CASSVPGPGELFF
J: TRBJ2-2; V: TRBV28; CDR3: CASSFPTSGEGHLAGELFF
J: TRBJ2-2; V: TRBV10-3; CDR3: CAIRPSAGGRASTGELFF
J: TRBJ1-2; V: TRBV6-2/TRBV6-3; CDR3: CASRPRQGDGYTF
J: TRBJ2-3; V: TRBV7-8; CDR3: CASSSSFSSGGGTDTQYF
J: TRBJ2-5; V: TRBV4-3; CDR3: CASSQRTGGEETQYF
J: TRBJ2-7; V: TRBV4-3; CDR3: CASSQVWDRGYEQYF
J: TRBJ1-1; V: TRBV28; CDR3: CASSLSYADTEAFF
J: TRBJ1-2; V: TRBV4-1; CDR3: CASSQEWARAGGNYGYTF
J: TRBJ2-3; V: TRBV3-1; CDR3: CASSTKKTDTQYF
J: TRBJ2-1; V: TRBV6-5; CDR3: CASSYTGNEQFF
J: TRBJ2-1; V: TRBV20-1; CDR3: CSARGGSALEQFF
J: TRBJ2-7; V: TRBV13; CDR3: CASSPGAASSYEQYF